This TCR beta chain was profiled in a study of CD8+ T cells in alopecia areata. The CDR3 loop spans 14 amino acids. The ends were cut back, 3 bases at V and 4 bases at J, with 15 bases in the middle. Germline values: CDR1 SQVTM, CDR2 ANQGSEA. Isolated RNA was reverse transcribed into cDNA used as the sequencing template. Using immunoSEQ multiplex PCR, the repertoire was profiled, and TCRdb retains in-frame clones only, with some absent. The sample records 150,000 to 200,000 clones, just under 60% being singletons. Investigators sorted PBMCs to obtain both CD4+ and CD8+ T cells. The sequences come from CD4+ T cells sorted from blood, collected at week 0. The sequence was collected from a human donor with alopecia areata. The chain couples TRBV29-1 to TRBJ2-5, with D possibly being TRBD2 (6 bases). CDR3 bases: TGCAGCGTTGACCGCGGGGAAAAGTCAGAGACCCAGTACTTC. It yields the protein CSVDRGEKSETQYF. Complete variable domain (other parts from reference TRBV29-1 and TRBJ2-5): SAVISQKPSRDICQRGTSLTIQCQVDSQVTMMFWYRQQPGQSLTLIATANQGSEATYESGFVIDKFPISRPNLTFSTLTVSNMSPEDSSIYLCSVDRGEKSETQYFGPGTRLLVL.